The 4 T cell receptor beta chains below all came from one sample that was sequenced in a study of breast tumors, draining lymph nodes, adjacent tissues (dated by TCRdb to the mid-2010s). The axillary draining lymph nodes of breast cancer patients were the source of the lymph node samples. Libraries came from multiplex PCR. The sample was run on an Illumina HiSeq 2000. The public reads were quality trimmed at Q25 with fastp and then assembled into clones with MiXCR by TCRdb, keeping productive beta chains. Each record represents a unique CDR3 protein, reported with the most common genes and DNA among its rows. Recorded for this sample are some 120,000 distinct CDR3 sequences; nearly 20% of them occurred a single time. The top ten hold less than 4% of the sample. Specimen: axillary lymph node tissue. Receptors were obtained from a female donor with breast cancer. Some clones in this sample may be carry-over from other donors' samples.

About this clonotype: A clone one base away is much larger, so this may be a read error. V and J are TRBV5-5 and TRBJ2-3; D is ambiguous. Germline V gene sequence: CDR1 SGHKS, CDR2 YYEKEE (reference sequence). This CDR3 has 11 residues. V was trimmed by 4 bases and J by 4 bases, leaving 4 bases between them. This CDR3 is CASSPPDTQYF. The CDR3 bases are TGTGCCAGCAGCCCCCCAGATACGCAGTATTTT.

This clonotype has at least ten counts. The chain has TRBV9 and TRBJ2-5, with 8 positions matching TRBD1. The CDR3 covers 14 residues. J lost 4 bases, V lost 0 bases, and 2 bases had no gene match. CDR1 SGDLS and CDR2 YYNGEE come from the germline V gene. DNA of the CDR3: TGTGCCAGCAGCGTAGCAACAGGGGGAGAGACCCAGTACTTC. This translates into CASSVATGGETQYF.

This clonotype was recorded only once. Possible read error: a much larger clone is one base away. V gene TRBV6-1 combines with J gene TRBJ2-7; D call uncertain. Germline V CDR1 and CDR2: MNHNS, SASEGT. V was pared by 7 bases and J by 3 bases, with 10 bases between. The CDR3 consists of 12 residues. The CDR3 sequence: CASKADLYEQYF. The CDR3 DNA sequence: TGTGCCAGCAAGGCGGACCTCTACGAGCAGTACTTC.

On this clonotype: This sequence may be a read error, since a much larger clone differs from it by one base. The chain carries TRBV5-1 and TRBJ2-5, with TRBD2 as a possible D gene (5 bases). Germline lookup yields CDR1 SGHRS and CDR2 YFSETQ. This CDR3 contains 13 residues. The CDR3 coding sequence is TGCGCCAGCAGCCAAGGACGGGGAGAGACCCACTACTTC. Protein sequence: CASSQGRGETHYF.